This is a list of T cell receptor beta chains from one sample in a study of T cell responses to AZD1222 COVID-19 vaccine. Sequencing was performed with immunoSEQ multiplex PCR; in TCRdb, only in-frame clones are kept and a portion is missing. Of 95,000 to 100,000 clones in the sample, roughly 90% were seen once. The sequencing here drew on peripheral blood, taken 28 days after the second AZD1222 dose. The receptors stem from an adult who received the AZD1222 COVID-19 vaccine. The CDR3 runs from the conserved cysteine through the conserved F or W. The D gene is left open where the match is weak. Part of the rows lack a size; the others show once, few, many or a class for expanded clones.

J gene: TRBJ1-4
clone size: NA
D gene: NA
V gene: TRBV6-5
CDR3 protein: CASSYWLSGPEELFF
CDR3 DNA: TGTGCCAGCAGTTACTGGCTGTCAGGTCCTGAGGAACTGTTTTTT

J gene: TRBJ1-5
clone size: NA
D gene: NA
V gene: TRBV6-5
CDR3 protein: CASRESLAGQPQHF
CDR3 DNA: TGTGCCAGCAGAGAGAGCCTGGCGGGTCAGCCCCAGCATTTT

J gene: TRBJ2-2
clone size: NA
D gene: TRBD1
V gene: TRBV5-4
CDR3 protein: CASRPTGGSTGELFF
CDR3 DNA: TGTGCCAGCAGACCTACAGGGGGAAGCACCGGGGAGCTGTTTTTT

J gene: TRBJ2-6
clone size: NA
D gene: NA
V gene: TRBV14
CDR3 protein: CASSPGANVLTF
CDR3 DNA: TGTGCCAGCAGCCCTGGGGCCAACGTCCTGACTTTC

J gene: TRBJ2-2
clone size: NA
D gene: NA
V gene: TRBV4-1
CDR3 protein: CASSQEPSSWGTGELFF
CDR3 DNA: TGCGCCAGCAGCCAAGAACCCTCGAGTTGGGGAACCGGGGAGCTGTTTTTT

J gene: TRBJ1-5
clone size: NA
D gene: TRBD1
V gene: TRBV28
CDR3 protein: CASSRKGAWQPQHF
CDR3 DNA: TGTGCCAGCAGCCGCAAGGGGGCCTGGCAGCCCCAGCATTTT

J gene: TRBJ1-6
clone size: NA
D gene: NA
V gene: TRBV30
CDR3 protein: CAWTPTWPGENSPLHF
CDR3 DNA: TGTGCCTGGACCCCCACCTGGCCAGGGGAAAATTCACCCCTCCACTTT

J gene: TRBJ2-7
clone size: NA
D gene: NA
V gene: TRBV10-3
CDR3 protein: CAISESVAQTYEQYF
CDR3 DNA: TGTGCCATCAGTGAGTCGGTAGCGCAAACCTACGAGCAGTACTTC

J gene: TRBJ1-1
clone size: NA
D gene: NA
V gene: TRBV5-1
CDR3 protein: CASSRGSGGDTEAFF
CDR3 DNA: TGCGCCAGCAGCCGCGGCTCGGGAGGGGACACTGAAGCTTTCTTT

J gene: TRBJ1-3
clone size: NA
D gene: TRBD1
V gene: TRBV28
CDR3 protein: CASSRQGNSGNTIYF
CDR3 DNA: TGTGCCAGCAGTCGACAGGGGAACTCTGGAAACACCATATATTTT

J gene: TRBJ1-5
clone size: NA
D gene: TRBD1
V gene: TRBV28
CDR3 protein: CASHLPGQASQPQHF
CDR3 DNA: TGTGCCAGCCACCTTCCGGGACAGGCTAGTCAGCCCCAGCATTTT

J gene: TRBJ1-1
clone size: NA
D gene: NA
V gene: TRBV5-4
CDR3 protein: CASSLPAAAGEAAFF
CDR3 DNA: TGTGCCAGCAGCCTCCCAGCCGCAGCGGGGGAAGCAGCTTTCTTT

J gene: TRBJ1-1
clone size: NA
D gene: NA
V gene: TRBV19
CDR3 protein: CASSIAALGSGTEAFF
CDR3 DNA: TGTGCCAGTAGTATAGCGGCTCTTGGCTCGGGCACTGAAGCTTTCTTT

J gene: TRBJ2-7
clone size: NA
D gene: NA
V gene: TRBV6-5
CDR3 protein: CASRLGEYEQYF
CDR3 DNA: TGTGCCAGCAGGTTGGGAGAATACGAGCAGTACTTC

J gene: TRBJ2-1
clone size: once
D gene: NA
V gene: TRBV4-3
CDR3 protein: CASSQQVESYNEQFF
CDR3 DNA: TGCGCCAGCAGCCAACAAGTGGAATCCTACAATGAGCAGTTCTTC

J gene: TRBJ2-1
clone size: NA
D gene: TRBD2
V gene: TRBV7-9
CDR3 protein: CASSLAGWSGRWNEQFF
CDR3 DNA: TGTGCCAGCAGCTTAGCAGGCTGGAGCGGGAGATGGAATGAGCAGTTCTTC